The T cell receptor beta chain described here comes from a study of blood T cell repertoires in COVID-19. Per the authors' pipeline: Estimation of nucleated cell counts relied on the amplification of reference gene primers. The protocol was immunoSEQ multiplex PCR, while the TCRdb copy is restricted to in-frame clones and leaves out a portion. Clonal size and the V and J genes are those of that table, whereas D and trimming came from the DNA. Here the sample spans around 470,000 clones, roughly 87% being singletons. This CDR3 is built from 16 residues. V shed 1 base and J shed 5 bases, with 17 bases lying between them. Per germline, CDR1 SGDLS and CDR2 YYNGEE. Among Cohort 3 donors, those recovered had two negative PCRs, clearance, or symptom resolution.

Input material: PBMCs or T cells enriched from blood (not recorded which). The chain joins TRBV9 to TRBJ2-3; TRBD2 might be the D (6 bases). This receptor was identified in a man in his late teens or twenties who had recovered from COVID-19. CDR3 DNA sequence: TGTGCCAGCAGCGTAATCTTCGGGAGCGGTGGAGATACGCAGTATTTT. Its translation is CASSVIFGSGGDTQYF.